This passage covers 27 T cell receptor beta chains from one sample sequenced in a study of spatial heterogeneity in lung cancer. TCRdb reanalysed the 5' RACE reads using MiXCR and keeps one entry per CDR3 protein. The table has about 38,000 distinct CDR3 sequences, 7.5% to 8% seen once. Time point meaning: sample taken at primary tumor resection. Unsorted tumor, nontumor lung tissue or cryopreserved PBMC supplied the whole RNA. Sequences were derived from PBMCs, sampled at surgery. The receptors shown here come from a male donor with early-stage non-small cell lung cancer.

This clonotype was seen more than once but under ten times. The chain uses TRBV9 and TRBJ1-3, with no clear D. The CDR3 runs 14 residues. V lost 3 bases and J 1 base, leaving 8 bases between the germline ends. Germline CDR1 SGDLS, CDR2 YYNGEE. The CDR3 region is CASSAQESGNTIYF. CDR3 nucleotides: TGTGCCAGCAGCGCGCAGGAGTCTGGAAACACCATATATTTT.

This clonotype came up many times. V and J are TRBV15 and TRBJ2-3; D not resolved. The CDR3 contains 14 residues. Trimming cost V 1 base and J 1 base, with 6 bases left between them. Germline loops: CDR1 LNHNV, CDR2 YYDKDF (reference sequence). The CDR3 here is CATSRGTRTDTQYF. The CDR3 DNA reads TGTGCCACCAGCAGAGGGACGCGCACAGATACGCAGTATTTT.

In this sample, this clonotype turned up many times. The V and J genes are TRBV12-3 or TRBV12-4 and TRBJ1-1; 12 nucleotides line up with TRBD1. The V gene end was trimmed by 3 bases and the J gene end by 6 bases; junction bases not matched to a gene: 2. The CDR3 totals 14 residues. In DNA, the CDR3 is TGTGCCAGCAGTTTGGGACAGGGGGCGTCTGAAGCTTTCTTT. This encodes CASSLGQGASEAFF.

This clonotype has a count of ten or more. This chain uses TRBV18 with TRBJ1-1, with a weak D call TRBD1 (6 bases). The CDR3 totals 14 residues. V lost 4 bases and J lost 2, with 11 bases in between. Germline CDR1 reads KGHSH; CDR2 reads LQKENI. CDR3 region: CASSLLGANTEAFF. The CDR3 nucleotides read TGTGCCAGCTCACTTTTGGGGGCAAACACTGAAGCTTTCTTT.

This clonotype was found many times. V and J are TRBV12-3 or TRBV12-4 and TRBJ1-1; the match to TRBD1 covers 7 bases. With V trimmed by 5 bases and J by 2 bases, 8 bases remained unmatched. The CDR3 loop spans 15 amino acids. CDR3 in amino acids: CASSLRQGRNTEAFF. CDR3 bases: TGTGCCAGCAGTCTAAGACAGGGCCGAAACACTGAAGCTTTCTTT.

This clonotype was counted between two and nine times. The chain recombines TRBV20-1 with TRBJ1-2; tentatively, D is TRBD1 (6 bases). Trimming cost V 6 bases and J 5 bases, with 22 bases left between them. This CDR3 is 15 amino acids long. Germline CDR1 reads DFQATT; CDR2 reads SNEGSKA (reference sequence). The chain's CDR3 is CSAPNARGLIYGYTF. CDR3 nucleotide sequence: TGCAGTGCCCCCAACGCCAGGGGTCTAATTTATGGCTACACCTTC.

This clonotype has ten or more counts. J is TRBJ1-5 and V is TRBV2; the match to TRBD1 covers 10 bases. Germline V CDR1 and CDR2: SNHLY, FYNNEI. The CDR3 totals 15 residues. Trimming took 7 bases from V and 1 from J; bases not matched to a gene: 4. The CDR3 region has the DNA TGTGCCAGCACCCGGGACAGGGGCAGCAATCAGCCCCAGCATTTT. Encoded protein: CASTRDRGSNQPQHF.

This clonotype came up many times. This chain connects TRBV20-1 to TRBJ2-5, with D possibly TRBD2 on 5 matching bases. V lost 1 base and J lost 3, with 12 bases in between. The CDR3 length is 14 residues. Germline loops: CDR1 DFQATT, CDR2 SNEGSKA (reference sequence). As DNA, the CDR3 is TGCAGTGCTAGAGGGTACTGGGGAGAAGAGACCCAGTACTTC. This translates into CSARGYWGEETQYF.

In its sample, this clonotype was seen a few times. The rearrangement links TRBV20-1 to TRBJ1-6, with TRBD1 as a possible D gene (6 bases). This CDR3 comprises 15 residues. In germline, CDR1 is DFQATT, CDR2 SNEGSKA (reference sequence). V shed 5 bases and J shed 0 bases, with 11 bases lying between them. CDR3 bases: TGCAGTGCTCTCGACAGGAGCTCCTATAATTCACCCCTCCACTTT. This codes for CSALDRSSYNSPLHF.

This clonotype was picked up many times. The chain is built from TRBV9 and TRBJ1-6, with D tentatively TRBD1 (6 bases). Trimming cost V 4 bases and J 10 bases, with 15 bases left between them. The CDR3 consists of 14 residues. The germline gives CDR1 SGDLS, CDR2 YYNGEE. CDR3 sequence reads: CASSPRDMESPLHF. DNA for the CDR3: TGTGCCAGCAGCCCCCGGGACATGGAGTCACCCCTCCACTTT.

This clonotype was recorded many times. CDR3 region: CASSETDTHTEAFF. As DNA, the CDR3 is TGTGCCAGCAGCGAGACAGACACCCACACTGAAGCTTTCTTT. This chain uses TRBV7-8 with TRBJ1-1, with a weak D call TRBD1 (5 bases). V was shortened by 5 bases and J by 3 bases, with 13 bases between the two germline ends. Germline CDR1 SGHVS, CDR2 FQNEAQ. CDR3 length: 14 residues.

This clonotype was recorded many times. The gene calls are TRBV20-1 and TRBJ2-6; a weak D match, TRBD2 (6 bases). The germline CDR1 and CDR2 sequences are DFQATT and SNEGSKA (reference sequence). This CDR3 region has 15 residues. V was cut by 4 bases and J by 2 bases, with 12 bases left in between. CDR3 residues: CSAKVSGPGANVLTF. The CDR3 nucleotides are TGCAGTGCTAAAGTTAGCGGACCTGGGGCCAACGTCCTGACTTTC.

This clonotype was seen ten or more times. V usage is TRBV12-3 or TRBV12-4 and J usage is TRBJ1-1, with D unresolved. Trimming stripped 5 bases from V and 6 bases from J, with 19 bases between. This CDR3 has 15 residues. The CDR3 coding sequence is TGTGCCAGCAGTCTTGGTTTAGGGTATAGAGCTGAAGCTTTCTTT. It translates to CASSLGLGYRAEAFF.

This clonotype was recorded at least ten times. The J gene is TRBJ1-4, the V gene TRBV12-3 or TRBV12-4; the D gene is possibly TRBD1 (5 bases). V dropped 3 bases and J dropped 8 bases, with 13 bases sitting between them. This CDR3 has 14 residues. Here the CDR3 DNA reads TGTGCCAGCAGTTTCCGCAGGGTGTACGAAAAACTGTTTTTT. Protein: CASSFRRVYEKLFF.

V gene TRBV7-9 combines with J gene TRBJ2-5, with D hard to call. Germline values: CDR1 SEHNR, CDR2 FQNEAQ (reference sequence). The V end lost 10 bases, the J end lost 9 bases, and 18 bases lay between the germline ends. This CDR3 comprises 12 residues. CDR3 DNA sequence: TGTGCCACCTATGAGGTAGAACGGGCCCAGTACTTC. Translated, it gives CATYEVERAQYF.

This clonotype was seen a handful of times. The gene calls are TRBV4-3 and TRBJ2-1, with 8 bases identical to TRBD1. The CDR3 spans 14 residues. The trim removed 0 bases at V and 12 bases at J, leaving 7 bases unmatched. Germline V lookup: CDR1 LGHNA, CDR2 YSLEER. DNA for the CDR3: TGCGCCAGCAGCCAAGACAGGGGGCAAGTCGGGCAGTTCTTC. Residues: CASSQDRGQVGQFF.

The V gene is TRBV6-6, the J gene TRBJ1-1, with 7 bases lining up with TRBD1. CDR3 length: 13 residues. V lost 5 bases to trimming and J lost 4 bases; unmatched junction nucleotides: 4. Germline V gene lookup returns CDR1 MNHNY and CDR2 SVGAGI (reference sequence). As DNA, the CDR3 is TGTGCCAGCAGTAGACAGGGAACCACTGAAGCTTTCTTT. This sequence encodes CASSRQGTTEAFF.

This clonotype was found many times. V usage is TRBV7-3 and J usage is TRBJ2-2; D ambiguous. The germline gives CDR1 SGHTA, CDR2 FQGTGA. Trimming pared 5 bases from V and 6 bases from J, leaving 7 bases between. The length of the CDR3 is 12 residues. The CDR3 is CASSLQSGELFF. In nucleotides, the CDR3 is TGTGCCAGCAGCCTTCAATCCGGGGAGCTGTTTTTT. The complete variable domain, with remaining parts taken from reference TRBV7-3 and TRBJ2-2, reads GAGVSQTPSNKVTEKGKYVELRCDPISGHTALYWYRQSLGQGPEFLIYFQGTGAADDSGLPNDRFFAVRPEGSVSTLKIQRTERGDSAVYLCASSLQSGELFFGEGSRLTVL.

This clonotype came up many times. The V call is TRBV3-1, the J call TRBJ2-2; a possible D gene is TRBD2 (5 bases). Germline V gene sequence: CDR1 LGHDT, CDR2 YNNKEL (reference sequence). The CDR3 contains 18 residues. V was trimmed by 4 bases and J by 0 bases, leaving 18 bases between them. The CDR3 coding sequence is TGTGCCAGCAGCCCCGGGGTAGACCAACCCGCGAACACCGGGGAGCTGTTTTTT. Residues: CASSPGVDQPANTGELFF.

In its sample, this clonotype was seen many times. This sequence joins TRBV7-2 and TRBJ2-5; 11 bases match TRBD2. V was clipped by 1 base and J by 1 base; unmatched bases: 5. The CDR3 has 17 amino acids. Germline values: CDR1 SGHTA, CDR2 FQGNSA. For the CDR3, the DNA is TGTGCCAGCAGCTTAGAGAGGGGGACTAGCGGCCAAGAGACCCAGTACTTC. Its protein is CASSLERGTSGQETQYF.

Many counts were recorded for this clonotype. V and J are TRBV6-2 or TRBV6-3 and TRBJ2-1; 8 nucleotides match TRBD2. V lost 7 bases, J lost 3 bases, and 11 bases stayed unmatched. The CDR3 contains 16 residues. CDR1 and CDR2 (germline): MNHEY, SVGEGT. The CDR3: CASMLAAGGVYNEQFF. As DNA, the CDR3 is TGTGCCAGCATGCTGGCGGCGGGGGGCGTCTACAATGAGCAGTTCTTC.

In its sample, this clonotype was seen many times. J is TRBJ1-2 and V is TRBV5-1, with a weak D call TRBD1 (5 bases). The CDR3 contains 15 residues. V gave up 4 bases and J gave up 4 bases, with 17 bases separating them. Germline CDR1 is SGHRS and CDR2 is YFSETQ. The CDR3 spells CASSPTSGLAYGYTF. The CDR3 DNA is TGCGCCAGCAGCCCAACCTCGGGGCTTGCCTATGGCTACACCTTC.

This chain's CDR3 is CASSPSDRVVYEQYF. CDR3 bases: TGTGCCAGCAGCCCGTCGGACAGGGTGGTATACGAGCAGTACTTC. The chain has TRBV3-1 and TRBJ2-7, with TRBD1 identical over 8 bases. Unmatched junction bases numbered 9, after V lost 4 bases and J lost 4 bases. The V gene's germline CDR1 is LGHDT and CDR2 YNNKEL (reference sequence). CDR3 length: 15 amino acids.

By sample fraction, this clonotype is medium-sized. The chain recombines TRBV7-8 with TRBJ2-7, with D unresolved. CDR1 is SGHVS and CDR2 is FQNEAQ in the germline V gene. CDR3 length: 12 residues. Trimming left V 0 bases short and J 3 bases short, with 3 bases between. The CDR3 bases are TGTGCCAGCAGCTTAGCCGTCTACGAGCAGTACGTC. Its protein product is CASSLAVYEQYV.

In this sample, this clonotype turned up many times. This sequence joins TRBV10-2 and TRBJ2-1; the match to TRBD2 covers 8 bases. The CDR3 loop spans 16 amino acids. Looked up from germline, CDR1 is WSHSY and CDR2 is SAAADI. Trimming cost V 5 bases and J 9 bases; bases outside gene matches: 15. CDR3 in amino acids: CASSRSGGLGASEQFF. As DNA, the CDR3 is TGCGCCAGCAGTCGAAGCGGGGGATTGGGGGCGAGTGAGCAGTTCTTC.

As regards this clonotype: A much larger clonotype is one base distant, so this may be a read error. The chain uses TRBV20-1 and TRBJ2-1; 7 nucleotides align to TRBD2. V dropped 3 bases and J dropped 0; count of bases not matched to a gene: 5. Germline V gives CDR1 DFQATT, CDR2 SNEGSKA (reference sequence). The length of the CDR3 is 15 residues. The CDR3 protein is CSARVPGGSYNEQFF. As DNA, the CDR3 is TGCAGTGCTAGGGTCCCGGGAGGCTCCTACAATGAGCAGTTCTTC.

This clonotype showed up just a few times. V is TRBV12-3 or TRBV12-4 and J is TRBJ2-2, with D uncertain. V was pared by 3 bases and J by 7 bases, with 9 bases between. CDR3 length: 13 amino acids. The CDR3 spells CASSFQVGGELFF. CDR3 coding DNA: TGTGCCAGCAGTTTTCAGGTCGGCGGGGAGCTGTTTTTT.